The 20 T cell receptor beta chains given below trace back to one sample, sequenced in a study of T cells in women clearing cervical HPV infection. TCRdb keeps only in-frame clones here, not all; method: immunoSEQ multiplex PCR. This repertoire includes about 30,000 clones. The sample taken for sequencing was blood buffy coat. These receptors originate from a woman aged 18 to 75 with a cervical HPV16 infection that either progressed to CIN3+ or cleared (not recorded which).

Concerning this clone: Sequencing ends 3 residues short of the CDR3 end; the germline J gene provides the rest. The rearrangement links TRBV7-2 to TRBJ1-1, with D perhaps TRBD1 (6 bases). V shed 5 bases and J shed 0 bases, with 13 bases lying between them. The germline V gene encodes CDR1 SGHTA and CDR2 FQGNSA. The CDR3 contains 15 residues. The sequenced part of the CDR3 DNA is TGTGCCAGCAGCCCCTGGGACACACTGAACACTGAA. Protein: CASSPWDTLNTE. The complete CDR3 reads CASSPWDTLNTEAFF.

Worth noting for this clone: The read ends 3 residues shy of where the CDR3 ends; the end is completed using the germline J gene. The chain joins TRBV9 to TRBJ2-1; D perhaps matches TRBD2 (7 bases). Trimming took off 4 bases at V and 1 base at J, with 18 bases between the two ends. CDR3 length: 17 amino acids. The germline CDR1 and CDR2 sequences are SGDLS and YYNGEE. The CDR3 region is CASSPRGGGLSYNEQFF. The sequenced part of the CDR3 DNA is TGTGCCAGCAGCCCCCGGGGCGGGGGCCTATCCTACAATGAG. Full variable domain (rest looked up from reference TRBV9 and TRBJ2-1): DSGVTQTPKHLITATGQRVTLRCSPRSGDLSVYWYQQSLDQGLQFLIQYYNGEERAKGNILERFSAQQFPDLHSELNLSSLELGDSALYFCASSPRGGGLSYNEQFFGPGTRLTVL.

In the case of this clone: The CDR3 end is not reached by the read, which stops 3 residues before it; the germline J gene fills it in. V and J are TRBV2 and TRBJ2-2; 8 nucleotides match TRBD1. Germline V gene sequence: CDR1 SNHLY, CDR2 FYNNEI. This CDR3 region has 12 residues. The CDR3 protein is CASSNTGGKLFF. The part of the CDR3 DNA that was read is TGTGCCAGCAGCAACACAGGGGGAAAG.

To note about this clone: With the read ending 3 residues before the CDR3 end, the germline J gene is used to fill in that end. The chain employs TRBV5-4 and TRBJ1-2, with TRBD1 matching 7 bases. This CDR3 has 13 amino acids. V shed 3 bases and J 2 bases; nucleotides not matched to a gene: 1. The germline V gene has CDR1 SGHNT and CDR2 YYREEE (reference sequence). The sequenced CDR3 bases are TGTGCCAGCAGCTCGACAGGGAACTATGGC. Translating it yields CASSSTGNYG. The whole CDR3 sequence is CASSSTGNYGYTF.

A remark on this clone: The sequence runs out 3 residues before the end of the CDR3; the remainder is reconstructed from the germline J gene. The genes are TRBV5-1 and TRBJ2-1; 9 bases map to TRBD2. V trimming: 4 bases; J trimming: 3 bases; junction bases outside the gene matches: 2. Germline CDR1 and CDR2: SGHRS and YFSETQ. CDR3 length equals 14 residues. CDR3 region: CASSGTSFYNEQFF. The sequenced part of the CDR3 DNA is TGCGCCAGCAGCGGGACTAGCTTCTACAATGAG.

A word on this clone: The read ends 3 residues shy of where the CDR3 ends; the end is completed using the germline J gene. V is TRBV7-6 and J is TRBJ1-3; D is undetermined. Germline lookup yields CDR1 SGHVS and CDR2 FNYEAQ. V lost 5 bases and J lost 5, with 16 bases in between. The CDR3 length is 15 residues. CDR3 residues: CASSPVGLDRNTIYF. Incomplete CDR3 DNA: TGTGCCAGCAGCCCGGTAGGGCTTGATAGAAACACC.

This clone counts as medium-sized by frequency. The sequenced fragment ends 3 residues before the CDR3 boundary, so the rest is inferred from the germline J gene. This sequence joins TRBV2 and TRBJ2-1; the D is unclear. The length of the CDR3 is 13 residues. CDR1 is SNHLY, CDR2 FYNNEI, per germline. Trimming pared 6 bases from V and 9 bases from J, leaving 15 bases between. Incomplete CDR3 DNA: TGTGCCAGCAGCGCGGATGGGTATACTGAG. Amino acid sequence: CASSADGYTE. The CDR3, in full, reads CASSADGYTEQFF.

The part of the CDR3 DNA that was read is TGCGCCAGCAGCGCCGGGACAGGGGCTGAA. Translated: CASSAGTGAE. The CDR3 as a whole reads CASSAGTGAEAFF. V usage is TRBV5-1 and J usage is TRBJ1-1, with 10 bases that match TRBD1. The CDR3 extends 3 residues past the end of the read, so its final part is completed from the germline J gene. The CDR3 covers 13 residues. Germline CDR1 reads SGHRS; CDR2 reads YFSETQ. V was pared by 4 bases and J by 6 bases, with 3 bases of the junction left unmatched.

Regarding this clone: The read ends 3 residues shy of where the CDR3 ends; the end is completed using the germline J gene. V gene TRBV18 combines with J gene TRBJ2-1, with 11 bases lining up with TRBD1. V dropped 0 bases and J dropped 7; count of bases not matched to a gene: 8. CDR1 and CDR2 (germline): KGHSH, LQKENI. The CDR3 extends over 17 amino acids. Incomplete CDR3 DNA: TGTGCCAGCTCACCACCGCAAGGACAGGGGGCTATGAATGAG. Protein: CASSPPQGQGAMNE. The entire CDR3 is CASSPPQGQGAMNEQFF.

Details on this clone: One end of the junction varies from germline; a read error may be responsible. The CDR3 end is not reached by the read, which stops 3 residues before it; the germline J gene fills it in. This rearrangement joins TRBV6-1 to TRBJ1-1, with D uncertain. Looked up from germline, CDR1 is MNHNS and CDR2 is SASEGT. The CDR3 totals 14 residues. The CDR3 here is CASSEAGPNTEAFF. The sequenced part of the CDR3 DNA is TGTGCCAGCAGCGAAGCGGGCCCCAACACTGAA.

About this clone itself: The read stops 3 residues short of the end of the CDR3; the missing end is completed from the germline J gene. This chain connects TRBV7-3 to TRBJ1-1; D remains unclear. The CDR3 covers 13 residues. Germline V CDR1 and CDR2: SGHTA, FQGTGA. Partial CDR3 DNA: TGTGCCAGCAGCTTAGTAAGGTCGCTAGTA. Protein product: CASSLVRSLV. The full CDR3 is CASSLVRSLVAFF.

Notes on this clone: The read comes to an end 3 residues before the CDR3 does, leaving the germline J gene to fill in the end. The J gene is TRBJ1-2, the V gene TRBV20-1; D perhaps matches TRBD1 (5 bases). Germline assignment: CDR1 DFQATT and CDR2 SNEGSKA (reference sequence). The CDR3 runs to 15 residues. Trimming shortened V by 2 bases and J by 5 bases, and 18 bases separated the two germline ends. The sequenced CDR3 bases are TGCAGTGCTAGATCCATGTGGGGGGAAGGATATGGC. Its protein product is CSARSMWGEGYG. The CDR3 as a whole reads CSARSMWGEGYGYTF.

CDR3 residues: CASSILGTGSGSYGYTF. The sequenced CDR3 bases are TGTGCCAGTAGTATACTCGGGACAGGATCCGGAAGCTATGGC. The chain links TRBV19 to TRBJ1-2; 8 bases are a match to TRBD1. The read comes to an end 3 residues before the CDR3 does, leaving the germline J gene to fill in the end. The V segment lost 2 bases and the J segment 4 bases; nucleotides outside the gene matches: 12. CDR1 is LNHDA and CDR2 is SQIVND in the germline V gene (reference sequence). The CDR3 sequence is 17 residues long.

About this clone: With the read ending 3 residues before the CDR3 end, the germline J gene is used to fill in that end. V is TRBV6-1 and J is TRBJ2-3; 9 nucleotides agree with TRBD1. Unmatched junction bases numbered 6, after V lost 8 bases and J lost 3 bases. The length of the CDR3 is 14 residues. Per germline, CDR1 MNHNS and CDR2 SASEGT. The CDR3 region is CASGQGTGTDTQYF. CDR3 bases read: TGTGCCAGCGGTCAAGGGACAGGGACAGATACG.

Comments on this clone: The observed sequence ends 3 residues before the CDR3 terminus, with the missing tail filled in from the germline J gene. The chain links TRBV7-2 to TRBJ1-2; TRBD1 is a possible D gene (6 bases). Germline values: CDR1 SGHTA, CDR2 FQGNSA. The CDR3 is 15 amino acids. CDR3 DNA, as far as it was read: TGTGCCAGCAGCCTTAGCGGGGGGGCCACGTACGAC. It is translated as CASSLSGGATYD. The whole CDR3 is CASSLSGGATYDYTF.

Details on this clone: The junction differs from germline at one of its ends, possibly a read error. The missing CDR3 end, 3 residues past where the read stops, is filled in from the germline J gene. The sample has other DNA sequences that encode this CDR3 too. V gene TRBV5-6 combines with J gene TRBJ1-3; TRBD1 might be the D (5 bases). Germline CDR1 is SGHDT and CDR2 is YYEEEE. The CDR3 has 15 amino acids. CDR3 DNA, as far as it was read: TGTGCCAGCAGCTACAGGTTTAGCTCTGGAAACACG. Translated: CASSYRFSSGNT. The whole CDR3 region reads CASSYRFSSGNTIYF.

As regards this clone: Read data end 3 residues before the CDR3 end; the end is taken from the germline J gene. V and J are TRBV7-3 and TRBJ2-1, with 11 nucleotides matching TRBD2. Looked up from germline, CDR1 is SGHTA and CDR2 is FQGTGA. This CDR3 spans 15 amino acids. V was clipped by 3 bases and J by 4 bases; unmatched bases: 2. CDR3 DNA (partial): TGTGCCAGCAGCTTTAGCGGGGGGGCATACAATGAG. Its protein is CASSFSGGAYNE. The whole CDR3 sequence reads CASSFSGGAYNEQFF.

As for this clone: At one end the junction does not follow the germline gene, possibly because of a read error. Read sequence stops 3 residues before the CDR3 end, and the germline J gene provides the missing end. Other DNA sequences in the sample encode the same CDR3. The rearrangement joins TRBV5-1 to TRBJ1-3; 8 positions match TRBD1. CDR3 size: 16 residues. From germline, CDR1 is SGHRS and CDR2 YFSETQ. The sequenced CDR3 bases are TGCGCCAGCAGCTTGGGGATAGACAGGGGAGGCAACACT. Translated: CASSLGIDRGGNT. The whole CDR3 protein is CASSLGIDRGGNTIYF.

Concerning this clone itself: The CDR3 extends 3 residues past the end of the read, so its final part is completed from the germline J gene. The V gene is TRBV7-2, the J gene TRBJ1-2, with D tentatively TRBD1 (5 bases). The CDR3 extends over 13 amino acids. CDR1 and CDR2 from the germline V gene are SGHTA and FQGNSA. CDR3 DNA (partial): TGTGCCAGCAGCCAAGCCCTCAGGGCAGGC. Translating gives CASSQALRAG. The full CDR3 is CASSQALRAGYTF. Full variable domain (outside the CDR3, taken from reference TRBV7-2 and TRBJ1-2): GAGVSQSPSNKVTEKGKDVELRCDPISGHTALYWYRQSLGQGLEFLIYFQGNSAPDKSGLPSDRFSAERTGGSVSTLTIQRTQQEDSAVYLCASSQALRAGYTFGSGTRLTVV.

About this clone itself: The read stops 3 residues short of the end of the CDR3; the missing end is completed from the germline J gene. The rearrangement links TRBV5-1 to TRBJ2-7; 10 nucleotides line up with TRBD2. The germline V gene has CDR1 SGHRS and CDR2 YFSETQ. The CDR3 has 18 residues. V was pared by 2 bases and J by 2 bases, with 13 bases of the junction left unmatched. This chain's CDR3 is CASSFGRSSGGPTYEQYF. CDR3 DNA, as far as it was read: TGCGCCAGCAGCTTCGGCCGAAGTAGCGGGGGGCCTACCTACGAG.